This TCR beta chain was found in a study of technical replicates of blood from a few donors. Produced via immunoSEQ multiplex PCR; TCRdb's table is partial and in-frame only. This table has around 100,000 clones, about 95% appearing once. The CDR3 consists of 16 residues. What was sequenced was T cells isolated from PBMCs. This chain links TRBV21-1 with TRBJ1-5; the table's D call TRBD1 went unverified against the DNA. TRBV21-1 is tagged as a pseudogene. The sequence derives from a human donor in good health. This chain's CDR3 is CASSKDRGYSNQPQHF. CDR3 nucleotide sequence: TGTGCCAGCAGCAAAGACAGGGGATATAGCAATCAGCCCCAGCATTTT.